The 25 T cell receptor beta chains reported below all come from one sample, sequenced in a study of shared T cell receptors in the human thymus. Method: immunoSEQ multiplex PCR; TCRdb's copy keeps in-frame clones and lacks some. The data contain about 730,000 clones, approximately 83% of them singletons. Another study also made use of these data, one on human thymus T cells.

Sequencing was performed on thymocytes. The receptors stem from a girl under three years old with a congenital heart defect.

The V call is TRBV2, the J call TRBJ2-2, with 13 bases lining up with TRBD2. Germline values: CDR1 SNHLY, CDR2 FYNNEI. CDR3 length: 19 residues. J lost 0 bases, V lost 2 bases, and 6 bases had no gene match. The CDR3 loop reads CASSESSGTSGTNTGELFF. As DNA, the CDR3 is TGTGCCAGCAGTGAATCCTCCGGGACTAGCGGGACGAACACCGGGGAGCTGTTTTTT.

The sample holds one count of this clone. This chain connects TRBV5-5 to TRBJ1-1; no definite D call. V was trimmed by 5 bases and J by 4 bases, leaving 12 bases between them. CDR1 is SGHKS, CDR2 YYEKEE, per germline (reference sequence). The CDR3 covers 13 residues. This CDR3 is CASRIGLRTEAFF. The CDR3 DNA reads TGTGCCAGCAGAATAGGACTTCGCACTGAAGCTTTCTTT. Variable domain in full (rest from reference TRBV5-5 and TRBJ1-1): DAGVTQSPTHLIKTRGQQVTLRCSPISGHKSVSWYQQVLGQGPQFIFQYYEKEERGRGNFPDRFSARQFPNYSSELNVNALLLGDSALYLCASRIGLRTEAFFGQGTRLTVV.

The rearrangement uses TRBV5-6 and TRBJ2-1, with 8 bases identical to TRBD2. The CDR3 extends over 16 amino acids. Trimming cost V 0 bases and J 6 bases; bases outside gene matches: 8. CDR1 is SGHDT and CDR2 is YYEEEE in the germline V gene. The CDR3 DNA sequence: TGTGCCAGCAGCTTGGCCGCTGCGGGGGGATGCAATGAGCAGTTCTTC. Protein product: CASSLAAAGGCNEQFF.

V gene TRBV6-1 combines with J gene TRBJ2-7, with D perhaps matching TRBD1 (6 bases). Trimming took off 10 bases at V and 2 bases at J, with 15 bases between the two ends. This CDR3 region has 13 residues. Germline V gene data show CDR1 as MNHNS and CDR2 as SASEGT. The CDR3: CATYRGHPYEQYF. The CDR3 DNA reads TGTGCCACCTACCGGGGACACCCCTACGAGCAGTACTTC.

The V gene is TRBV7-2, the J gene TRBJ2-7; tentatively, D is TRBD2 (7 bases). Trimming took 0 bases from V and 4 from J, leaving 10 bases between them. From germline, CDR1 is SGHTA and CDR2 FQGNSA. The CDR3 sequence is 14 residues long. The CDR3 coding sequence is TGTGCCAGCAGCTTAGCGGGGGGGCGGTACGAGCAGTACTTC. This gives the protein CASSLAGGRYEQYF.

The chain has TRBV4-1 and TRBJ1-4; tentative D call: TRBD1 (5 bases). This CDR3 region has 14 residues. V was shortened by 5 bases and J by 4 bases, with 11 bases between the two germline ends. Germline assignment: CDR1 MGHRA and CDR2 YSYEKL. In DNA, the CDR3 is TGCGCCAGCAGCTCGCGACAGTATAATGAAAAACTGTTTTTT. Protein product: CASSSRQYNEKLFF.

The chain's CDR3 is CSARASWSYTF. CDR3 DNA: TGCAGTGCTAGGGCTAGTTGGAGCTACACCTTC. V and J are TRBV20-1 and TRBJ1-2, with no clear D. Trimming removed 3 bases from V and 9 bases from J, with 11 bases in between. CDR1 and CDR2 from the germline V gene are DFQATT and SNEGSKA (reference sequence). The CDR3 is 11 residues long.

This chain joins TRBV5-4 and TRBJ2-3; 9 nucleotides align to TRBD2. In germline, CDR1 is SGHNT, CDR2 YYREEE (reference sequence). The CDR3 runs 15 residues. After removal of 4 bases from V and 1 base from J, the junction contained 4 bases not matched to a gene. CDR3 nucleotides: TGTGCCAGCAGCCCATGCGGGGGGGGCACAGATACGCAGTATTTT. Translating gives CASSPCGGGTDTQYF.

The V gene is TRBV5-4, the J gene TRBJ1-5; a weak D match, TRBD1 (5 bases). Trimming shortened V by 3 bases and J by 3 bases, and 7 bases separated the two germline ends. The CDR3 totals 13 residues. The V gene's germline CDR1 is SGHNT and CDR2 YYREEE (reference sequence). CDR3 coding DNA: TGTGCCAGCAGCTGGGGGGACAATCAGCCCCAGCATTTT. Translated, it gives CASSWGDNQPQHF.

The chain couples TRBV27 to TRBJ1-2, with TRBD1 matching over 8 bases. The CDR3 has 14 residues. Germline trimming cut 6 bases from V and 0 bases from J; bases unmatched to any gene: 3. The V gene's germline CDR1 is MNHEY and CDR2 SMNVEV (reference sequence). CDR3 residues: CASRNRGANYGYTF. The CDR3 nucleotides are TGTGCCAGCAGAAACAGGGGGGCTAACTATGGCTACACCTTC.

The gene calls are TRBV4-1 and TRBJ1-2; TRBD1 might be the D (5 bases). Deletions cut 3 bases from V and 0 bases from J, with 11 bases between. This CDR3 contains 15 residues. Germline lookup yields CDR1 MGHRA and CDR2 YSYEKL. The CDR3 DNA sequence: TGCGCCAGCAGCCACCCAGGGCCCACTAACTATGGCTACACCTTC. It is translated as CASSHPGPTNYGYTF.

This rearrangement joins TRBV9 to TRBJ1-4; 7 nucleotides agree with TRBD1. Unmatched junction bases numbered 11, after V lost 4 bases and J lost 8 bases. The CDR3 sequence is 15 residues long. The germline V gene has CDR1 SGDLS and CDR2 YYNGEE. DNA for the CDR3: TGTGCCAGCAGCCCACAGGGGCACAGGATAGAAAAACTGTTTTTT. Translated: CASSPQGHRIEKLFF. Together with reference TRBV9 and TRBJ1-4, the CDR3 gives the full variable domain: DSGVTQTPKHLITATGQRVTLRCSPRSGDLSVYWYQQSLDQGLQFLIQYYNGEERAKGNILERFSAQQFPDLHSELNLSSLELGDSALYFCASSPQGHRIEKLFFGSGTQLSVL.

This clone was detected only a few times. The J gene is TRBJ1-3, the V gene TRBV4-2, with a tentative D call TRBD1 (5 bases). Trimming pared 4 bases from V and 0 bases from J, leaving 10 bases between. Germline V gene data show CDR1 as LGHNA and CDR2 as YNFKEQ. This CDR3 has 15 amino acids. CDR3 region: CASSPWGVSGNTIYF. Here the CDR3 DNA reads TGTGCCAGCAGCCCCTGGGGCGTCTCTGGAAACACCATATATTTT.

The chain joins TRBV27 to TRBJ1-1; D possibly corresponds to TRBD1 (6 bases). In germline, CDR1 is MNHEY, CDR2 SMNVEV (reference sequence). V gave up 1 base and J gave up 2 bases, with 11 bases separating them. The CDR3 sequence is 15 residues long. CDR3 sequence: CASSLYPGENTEAFF. The CDR3 nucleotides read TGTGCCAGCAGTTTATACCCAGGGGAAAACACTGAAGCTTTCTTT.

The J gene is TRBJ1-3, the V gene TRBV25-1, with a weak D call TRBD1 (6 bases). The CDR3 totals 17 residues. The germline V gene has CDR1 MGHDK and CDR2 SYGVNS. The V gene lost 2 bases and the J gene lost 0 bases, with 14 bases spanning the gap. The CDR3 nucleotides are TGTGCCAGCAGTGAAATAGAGAGGACAGCCTCTGGAAACACCATATATTTT. Translating gives CASSEIERTASGNTIYF.

This chain joins TRBV28 and TRBJ2-7; D possibly corresponds to TRBD1 (7 bases). Germline CDR1 and CDR2: MDHEN and SYDVKM. Trimming shortened V by 5 bases and J by 6 bases, and 14 bases separated the two germline ends. This CDR3 is 13 amino acids long. Here the CDR3 reads CASSRGGTAEQYF. The CDR3 bases are TGTGCCAGCAGTCGCGGCGGGACAGCCGAGCAGTACTTC.

This chain uses TRBV5-8 with TRBJ1-3; TRBD1 is a possible D gene (5 bases). Trimming removed 1 base from V and 1 base from J, with 21 bases in between. Germline values: CDR1 SGHTS, CDR2 YDEGEE. This CDR3 comprises 19 residues. CDR3 sequence (DNA): TGTGCCAGCAGCTTGATCTCTCCCTACAGGCACCATTCTGGAAACACCATATATTTT. This encodes CASSLISPYRHHSGNTIYF.

The chain combines TRBV7-6 with TRBJ1-2, with a possible D match to TRBD1 (6 bases). The germline V gene encodes CDR1 SGHVS and CDR2 FNYEAQ. V lost 4 bases, J lost 5 bases, and 11 bases lay in between. This CDR3 spans 13 amino acids. CDR3 in amino acids: CASSSNREYGYTF. The CDR3, as DNA: TGTGCCAGCAGCTCGAACAGGGAATATGGCTACACCTTC. The full variable domain, with the rest looked up from reference TRBV7-6 and TRBJ1-2, is GAGVSQSPRYKVTKRGQDVALRCDPISGHVSLYWYRQALGQGPEFLTYFNYEAQQDKSGLPNDRFSAERPEGSISTLTIQRTEQRDSAMYRCASSSNREYGYTFGSGTRLTVV.

This chain joins TRBV5-8 and TRBJ2-1, with 7 bases aligning to TRBD1. CDR1 is SGHTS, CDR2 YDEGEE, per germline. This CDR3 has 14 residues. V gave up 7 bases and J gave up 0 bases; unmatched junction bases: 4. The CDR3 region is CASGQESSYNEQFF. DNA of the CDR3: TGTGCCAGCGGACAGGAGAGCTCCTACAATGAGCAGTTCTTC.

The chain has TRBV11-2 and TRBJ2-2, with a possible D match to TRBD2 (7 bases). The V end lost 5 bases, the J end lost 4 bases, and 20 bases lay between the germline ends. The length of the CDR3 is 17 residues. The germline CDR1 and CDR2 sequences are SGHAT and FQNNGV. CDR3 bases: TGTGCCAGCAGCCCTAGGGGGGGGACTATTCTCACCGGGGAGCTGTTTTTT. This gives the protein CASSPRGGTILTGELFF. Supplemented by reference TRBV11-2 and TRBJ2-2, the full variable domain reads EAGVAQSPRYKIIEKRQSVAFWCNPISGHATLYWYQQILGQGPKLLIQFQNNGVVDDSQLPKDRFSAERLKGVDSTLKIQPAKLEDSAVYLCASSPRGGTILTGELFFGEGSRLTVL.

The chain carries TRBV4-2 and TRBJ1-2, with unresolved D. The CDR3 runs to 13 residues. Germline V lookup: CDR1 LGHNA, CDR2 YNFKEQ. V was trimmed by 2 bases and J by 4 bases, leaving 8 bases between them. The DNA of the CDR3 is TGTGCCAGCAGCCAACCCCCCGGCTATGGCTACACCTTC. Its translation: CASSQPPGYGYTF.

The rearrangement links TRBV7-2 to TRBJ2-5; 12 bases are shared with TRBD1. After removal of 7 bases from V and 1 base from J, the junction contained 10 bases not matched to a gene. This CDR3 contains 17 residues. Germline loops: CDR1 SGHTA, CDR2 FQGNSA. The CDR3 DNA is TGTGCCAGCAACGGCGGGACAGGGGGCAAGATCCAAGAGACCCAGTACTTC. Translating it yields CASNGGTGGKIQETQYF. The full variable domain, completed using reference TRBV7-2 and TRBJ2-5, is GAGVSQSPSNKVTEKGKDVELRCDPISGHTALYWYRQSLGQGLEFLIYFQGNSAPDKSGLPSDRFSAERTGGSVSTLTIQRTQQEDSAVYLCASNGGTGGKIQETQYFGPGTRLLVL.

V usage is TRBV7-8 and J usage is TRBJ2-2, with TRBD1 identical over 7 bases. This CDR3 is built from 15 residues. Per germline, CDR1 SGHVS and CDR2 FQNEAQ. The ends lost 3 bases at V and 5 bases at J; junction bases unmatched: 6. CDR3 DNA sequence: TGTGCCAGCAGCTTCCGGGACAGATGGACCGGGGAGCTGTTTTTT. It specifies CASSFRDRWTGELFF.

The chain carries TRBV30 and TRBJ1-5, with 9 nucleotides matching TRBD1. J gave up 4 bases and V 2 bases, and 6 bases lay outside the gene matches. The CDR3 extends over 15 amino acids. The germline V gene encodes CDR1 GTSNPN and CDR2 SVGIG (reference sequence). CDR3 residues: CAWSRRDRVNQPQHF. CDR3 nucleotide sequence: TGTGCCTGGAGTCGTCGGGACAGGGTAAATCAGCCCCAGCATTTT.

This clone was seen just once. CDR3 DNA sequence: TGTGCCAGCAGCTTGTTTCTCCACTCGCCTGCCCCAACCTACGAGCAGTACTTC. Encoded protein: CASSLFLHSPAPTYEQYF. This sequence joins TRBV5-6 and TRBJ2-7; the D is unclear. V dropped 1 base and J dropped 2 bases, with 22 bases sitting between them. CDR1 is SGHDT, CDR2 YYEEEE, per germline. This CDR3 has 18 amino acids.